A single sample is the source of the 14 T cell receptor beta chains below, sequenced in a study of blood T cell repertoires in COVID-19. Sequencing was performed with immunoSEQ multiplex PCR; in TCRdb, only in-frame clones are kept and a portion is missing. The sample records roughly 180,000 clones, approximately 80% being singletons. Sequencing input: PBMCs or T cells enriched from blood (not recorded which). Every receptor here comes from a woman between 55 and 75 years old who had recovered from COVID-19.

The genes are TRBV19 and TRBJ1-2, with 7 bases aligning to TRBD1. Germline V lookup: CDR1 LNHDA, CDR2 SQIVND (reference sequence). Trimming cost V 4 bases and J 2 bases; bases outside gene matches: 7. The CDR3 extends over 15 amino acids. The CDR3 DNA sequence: TGTGCCAGTAGTAGGAGTCTGACAGGGAACTATGGCTACACCTTC. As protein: CASSRSLTGNYGYTF.

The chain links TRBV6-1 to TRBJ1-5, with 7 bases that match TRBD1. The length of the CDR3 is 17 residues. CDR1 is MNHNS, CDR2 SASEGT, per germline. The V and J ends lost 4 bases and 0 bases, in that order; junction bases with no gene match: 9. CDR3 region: CASSATGQVYSNQPQHF. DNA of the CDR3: TGTGCCAGCAGTGCTACCGGACAGGTTTATAGCAATCAGCCCCAGCATTTT.

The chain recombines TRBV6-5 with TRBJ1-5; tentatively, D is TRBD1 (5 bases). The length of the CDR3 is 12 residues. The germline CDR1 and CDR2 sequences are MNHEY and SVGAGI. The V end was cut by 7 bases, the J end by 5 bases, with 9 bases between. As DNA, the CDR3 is TGTGCCAGCAATTTAGGGGATCAGCCCCAGCATTTT. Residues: CASNLGDQPQHF.

CDR3 DNA: TGCGCCAGCAGCTTGTTTGGCAGGGACAGCTACCAAGAGACCCAGTACTTC. As protein: CASSLFGRDSYQETQYF. The chain joins TRBV5-1 to TRBJ2-5; 7 bases fit TRBD1. Germline V gene data show CDR1 as SGHRS and CDR2 as YFSETQ. Trimming took 1 base from V and 0 from J; bases not matched to a gene: 9. The CDR3 is 17 amino acids.

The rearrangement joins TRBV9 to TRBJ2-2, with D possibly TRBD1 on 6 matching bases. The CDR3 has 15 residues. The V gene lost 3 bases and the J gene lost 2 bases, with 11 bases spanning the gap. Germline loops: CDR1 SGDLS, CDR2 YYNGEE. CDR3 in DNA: TGTGCCAGCAGCGCCAGGGGTAGTAACACCGGGGAGCTGTTTTTT. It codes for CASSARGSNTGELFF.

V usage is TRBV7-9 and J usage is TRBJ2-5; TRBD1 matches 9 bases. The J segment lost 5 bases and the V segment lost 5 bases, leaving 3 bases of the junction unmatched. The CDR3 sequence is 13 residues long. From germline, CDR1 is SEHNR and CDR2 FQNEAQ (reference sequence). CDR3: CASSRDRAETQYF. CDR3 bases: TGTGCCAGCAGCCGGGACAGGGCGGAGACCCAGTACTTC.

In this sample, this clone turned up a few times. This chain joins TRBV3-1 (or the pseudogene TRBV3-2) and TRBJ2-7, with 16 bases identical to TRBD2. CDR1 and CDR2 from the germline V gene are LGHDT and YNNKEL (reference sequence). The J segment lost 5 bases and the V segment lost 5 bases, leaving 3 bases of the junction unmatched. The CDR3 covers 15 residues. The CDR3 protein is CASSLGLAGGHEQYF. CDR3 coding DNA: TGTGCCAGCAGCTTGGGACTAGCGGGAGGGCACGAGCAGTACTTC.

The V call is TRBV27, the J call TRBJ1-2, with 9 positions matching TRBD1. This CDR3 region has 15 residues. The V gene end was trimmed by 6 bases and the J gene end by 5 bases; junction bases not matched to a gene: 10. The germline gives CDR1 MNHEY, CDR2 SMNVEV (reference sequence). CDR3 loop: CASRTGTGLGYGYTF. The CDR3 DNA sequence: TGTGCCAGCAGAACCGGGACAGGGCTAGGATATGGCTACACCTTC.

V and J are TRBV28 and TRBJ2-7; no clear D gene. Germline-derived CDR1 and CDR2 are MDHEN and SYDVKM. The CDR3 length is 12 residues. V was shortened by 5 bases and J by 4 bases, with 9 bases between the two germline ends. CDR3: CASSATYYEQYF. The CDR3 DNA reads TGTGCCAGCAGTGCCACTTATTACGAGCAGTACTTC.

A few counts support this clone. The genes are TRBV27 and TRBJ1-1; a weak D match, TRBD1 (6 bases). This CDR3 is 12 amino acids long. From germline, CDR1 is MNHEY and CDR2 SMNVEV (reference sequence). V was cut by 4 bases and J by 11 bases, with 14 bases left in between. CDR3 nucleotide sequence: TGTGCCAGCAGTTCTCAGGGGATGCGGGCTTTCTTT. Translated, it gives CASSSQGMRAFF.

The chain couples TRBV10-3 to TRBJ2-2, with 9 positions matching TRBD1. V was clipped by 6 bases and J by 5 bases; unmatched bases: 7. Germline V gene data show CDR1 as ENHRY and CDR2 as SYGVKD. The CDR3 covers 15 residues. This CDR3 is CAISTPTGGTGELFF. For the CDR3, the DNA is TGTGCCATCAGCACCCCGACAGGGGGAACCGGGGAGCTGTTTTTT.

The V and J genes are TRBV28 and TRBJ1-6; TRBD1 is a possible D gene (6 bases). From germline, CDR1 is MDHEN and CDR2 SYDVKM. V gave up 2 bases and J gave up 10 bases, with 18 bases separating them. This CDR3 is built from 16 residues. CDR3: CASSLVPGGGWSPLHF. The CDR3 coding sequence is TGTGCCAGCAGTTTAGTCCCCGGGGGGGGCTGGTCACCCCTCCACTTT.

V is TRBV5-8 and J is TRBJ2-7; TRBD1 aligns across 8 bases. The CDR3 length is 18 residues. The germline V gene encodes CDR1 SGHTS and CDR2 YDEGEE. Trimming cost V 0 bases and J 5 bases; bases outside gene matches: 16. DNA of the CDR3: TGTGCCAGCAGCTTGGCCTTCGGGACAGGTTCTATTCCCCACGAGCAGTACTTC. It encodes CASSLAFGTGSIPHEQYF.

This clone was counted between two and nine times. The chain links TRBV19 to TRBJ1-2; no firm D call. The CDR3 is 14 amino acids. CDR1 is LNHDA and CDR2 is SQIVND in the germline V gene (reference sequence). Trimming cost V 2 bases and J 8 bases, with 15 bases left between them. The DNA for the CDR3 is TGTGCCAGTAGTATAATTGCAGGCCCTCGGGGCTACACCTTC. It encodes CASSIIAGPRGYTF.